This T cell receptor beta chain was recorded in a study of T cell responses to AZD1222 COVID-19 vaccine. The overall study: Pooling was applied to second doses at about 4 or about 12 weeks. Whole-study results and caveats: Clonal diversity was possibly underestimated; the donors were predominantly white British and more often female.

A word on this clone: Antigen: not known.

Sequencing used immunoSEQ multiplex PCR; TCRdb keeps in-frame clones, though not all of them. This table has roughly 80,000 clones, roughly 90% appearing once. Sequencing used peripheral blood, obtained on day 0 of AZD1222 vaccination. This sequence was found in an adult in good health.

This chain's CDR3 is CASSSGRGRDEKLFF. The CDR3 nucleotides are TGTGCCAGCAGCTCTGGGCGAGGCAGAGATGAAAAACTGTTTTTT. V gene TRBV7-8 combines with J gene TRBJ1-4; no firm D call. Looked up from germline, CDR1 is SGHVS and CDR2 is FQNEAQ. The CDR3 totals 15 residues. V lost 4 bases, J lost 6 bases, and 15 bases lay in between.